This is a list of T cell receptor beta chains from one sample in a study of CD8+ T cells in alopecia areata. The assay was immunoSEQ multiplex PCR, and TCRdb's table has in-frame clones only and misses some. The table lists 150,000 to 200,000 clones, 58% of them singletons. The starting material was CD4+ T cells sorted from blood, obtained at week 24, from a patient treated with tofacitinib. These receptors came from a human donor with alopecia areata. CDR3s include the opening cysteine and the closing phenylalanine or tryptophan. A D gene is named only where the DNA matches it firmly. Clone size, where shown, is once, few, many, or a class for clones that have expanded.

abundance: NA; d_gene: TRBD1; v_gene: TRBV4-1; j_gene: TRBJ2-7; CDR3nt: TGCGCCAGCAGCCAAGATGGGGGAGGACAGGGTGTGAACGAGCAGTACTTC; CDR3aa: CASSQDGGGQGVNEQYF
abundance: NA; d_gene: NA; v_gene: TRBV7-2; j_gene: TRBJ2-3; CDR3nt: TGTGCCAGCAGCGACCGGGCCATGTCAACAGATACGCAGTATTTT; CDR3aa: CASSDRAMSTDTQYF
abundance: NA; d_gene: TRBD1; v_gene: TRBV5-1; j_gene: TRBJ2-6; CDR3nt: TGCGCCAGCAGCCCTTTGGGGACAGGGACCAACGTCCTGACTTTC; CDR3aa: CASSPLGTGTNVLTF
abundance: few; d_gene: TRBD1; v_gene: TRBV7-2; j_gene: TRBJ2-3; CDR3nt: TGTGCCAGCAGCTTAGAGGGGGCCTACACAGATACGCAGTATTTT; CDR3aa: CASSLEGAYTDTQYF
abundance: NA; d_gene: NA; v_gene: TRBV29-1; j_gene: TRBJ1-1; CDR3nt: TGCAGCGTTGACGAAGGACGGGTTTCTTTCTTT; CDR3aa: CSVDEGRVSFF
abundance: once; d_gene: NA; v_gene: TRBV9; j_gene: TRBJ2-7; CDR3nt: TGTGCCAGCAGCGTAGACGCGTGGACTCTCACCTACGAGCAGTACTTC; CDR3aa: CASSVDAWTLTYEQYF
abundance: few; d_gene: TRBD1; v_gene: TRBV29-1; j_gene: TRBJ2-5; CDR3nt: TGCAGCGTTCTAGAATCCGGGACAGGGAAGGAGACCCAGTACTTC; CDR3aa: CSVLESGTGKETQYF
abundance: NA; d_gene: NA; v_gene: TRBV5-1; j_gene: TRBJ1-1; CDR3nt: TGCGCCAGCAGCTTGAGGGGGAACACTGAAGCTTTCTTT; CDR3aa: CASSLRGNTEAFF
abundance: NA; d_gene: NA; v_gene: TRBV14; j_gene: TRBJ2-2; CDR3nt: TGTGCCAGCAGACCGGCCCGGGAGCCCGGGGAGCTGTTTTTT; CDR3aa: CASRPAREPGELFF
abundance: NA; d_gene: TRBD2; v_gene: TRBV5-6; j_gene: TRBJ2-5; CDR3nt: TGTGCCAGCAGCTTGGGACTAGCGGGGTTCCAAGAGACCCAGTACTTC; CDR3aa: CASSLGLAGFQETQYF
abundance: NA; d_gene: NA; v_gene: TRBV19; j_gene: TRBJ2-7; CDR3nt: TGTGCCAGTAGTATAGAGCCGGGACATCCCCCCTCCGAGCAGTACTTC; CDR3aa: CASSIEPGHPPSEQYF
abundance: few; d_gene: TRBD2; v_gene: TRBV30; j_gene: TRBJ2-2; CDR3nt: TGTGCCTGGAGTGGCGGCGGGAGCAAGGACACCGGGGAGCTGTTTTTT; CDR3aa: CAWSGGGSKDTGELFF